The 8 T cell receptor beta chains below were found in one sample sequenced in a study of T cells in Graves' hyperthyroidism and ophthalmopathy. Amplification targeted TCR beta CDR3 regions from RNA transcripts. The HTBI set primed first-round TCR CDR3 RT-PCR. TCRdb called the multiplex PCR reads again in MiXCR, with one record for every CDR3 protein. The table records about half a million distinct CDR3 sequences, roughly a quarter of them present only once. The sequenced sample was blood. The receptor source for this set is a woman aged 25 to 39 with Graves' ophthalmopathy.

The chain is built from TRBV12-3 or TRBV12-4 and TRBJ1-1; D is undetermined. The CDR3 sequence is 14 residues long. Deletions cut 2 bases from V and 4 bases from J, with 11 bases between. The CDR3, as DNA: TGTGCCAGCAGTTTACCGGATCTGGGCACTGAAGCTTTCTTT. Protein sequence: CASSLPDLGTEAFF.

V is TRBV5-1 and J is TRBJ1-2; D uncertain. Germline V lookup: CDR1 SGHRS, CDR2 YFSETQ. V was clipped by 6 bases and J by 7 bases, with 22 bases between them. This CDR3 has 15 residues. The DNA for the CDR3 is TGCGCCAGCAACGAAAGGAGTGGGTTCTACGCTGGCTACACCTTC. Encoded protein: CASNERSGFYAGYTF.

This chain joins TRBV11-2 and TRBJ2-5; D is perhaps TRBD2 (6 bases). Looked up from germline, CDR1 is SGHAT and CDR2 is FQNNGV. The length of the CDR3 is 15 residues. V was clipped by 2 bases and J by 5 bases, with 15 bases between them. CDR3 nucleotide sequence: TGTGCCAGCAGCTTAAGCGGGTGGGAACGGGAGACCCAGTACTTC. Residues: CASSLSGWERETQYF.

This chain connects TRBV11-2 to TRBJ1-1, with D perhaps matching TRBD1 (5 bases). Germline CDR1 is SGHAT and CDR2 is FQNNGV. V shed 6 bases and J shed 6 bases, with 14 bases lying between them. The CDR3 has 13 amino acids. The CDR3 spells CASRRIRDPEAFF. In DNA, the CDR3 is TGTGCCAGCAGACGAATACGGGACCCTGAAGCTTTCTTT.

This clonotype came up many times. The CDR3 nucleotides are TGTGCCAGCAGCCCACTTTCAGAGAACGAGCAGTACTTC. This codes for CASSPLSENEQYF. This chain connects TRBV7-6 to TRBJ2-7; D not resolved. V shed 5 bases and J shed 5 bases, with 13 bases lying between them. Per the germline V gene, CDR1 is SGHVS and CDR2 is FNYEAQ. This CDR3 is built from 13 residues.

This chain connects TRBV12-3 or TRBV12-4 to TRBJ2-7; a weak D match, TRBD1 (6 bases). Trimming removed 1 base from V and 6 bases from J, with 16 bases in between. The CDR3 spans 15 residues. For the CDR3, the DNA is TGTGCCAGCAGTTTAGAAGCACAGGGTCGGAGCGAGCAGTACTTC. Translated, it gives CASSLEAQGRSEQYF.

This chain uses TRBV20-1 with TRBJ1-2; D uncertain. Trimming removed 5 bases from V and 3 bases from J, with 19 bases in between. Per germline, CDR1 DFQATT and CDR2 SNEGSKA (reference sequence). CDR3 length: 15 residues. DNA for the CDR3: TGCAGTGCTTCCCTGGGCAGTTCGGGTCACTATGGCTACACCTTC. Its translation is CSASLGSSGHYGYTF.

This clonotype has ten or more counts. The chain recombines TRBV6-1 with TRBJ1-5; 7 bases map to TRBD1. This CDR3 spans 15 amino acids. V shed 0 bases and J 3 bases; nucleotides not matched to a gene: 2. CDR1 MNHNS and CDR2 SASEGT come from the germline V gene. CDR3 in amino acids: CASSEAGQINQPQHF. The CDR3 DNA follows: TGTGCCAGCAGTGAAGCGGGACAGATCAATCAGCCCCAGCATTTT.